The 8 T cell receptor beta chains reported below all come from one sample, sequenced in a study of T cells in Graves' hyperthyroidism and ophthalmopathy. RNA transcripts served as the template for amplifying TCR beta CDR3 regions. Initially, a first-round RT-PCR of the TCR CDR3 employed the HTBI primer set. MiXCR, run by TCRdb on the multiplex PCR reads, gives a single entry per CDR3 protein. The sample has over 250,000 distinct CDR3 sequences, about 15% seen once. What was sequenced was blood. These receptors were obtained from a woman aged 55-69 years with Graves' ophthalmopathy.

This clonotype was detected many times. The chain has TRBV7-8 and TRBJ1-1, with D perhaps TRBD1 (5 bases). The V gene's germline CDR1 is SGHVS and CDR2 FQNEAQ. Trimming took off 5 bases at V and 3 bases at J, with 10 bases between the two ends. The CDR3 is 13 amino acids. The CDR3 region is CASSTWGDTEAFF. DNA for the CDR3: TGTGCCAGCAGCACCTGGGGGGACACTGAAGCTTTCTTT.

A remark on this clonotype: A much larger clone lies one base from this, so it may be a read error. The chain carries TRBV7-9 and TRBJ2-6, with D tentatively TRBD1 (5 bases). The germline V and J ends were trimmed by 5 bases and 0 bases, with 14 bases remaining between them. This CDR3 contains 17 residues. Germline values: CDR1 SEHNR, CDR2 FQNEAQ (reference sequence). CDR3 DNA: TGTGCCAGCAGCCAAACGGCAGGGTGCTCTGGGGCCAACGTCCTGACTTTC. As protein: CASSQTAGCSGANVLTF.

This clonotype was observed many times. This chain joins TRBV7-2 and TRBJ1-4; 8 bases fit TRBD1. The germline V gene has CDR1 SGHTA and CDR2 FQGNSA. V trimming: 6 bases; J trimming: 8 bases; junction bases outside the gene matches: 2. This CDR3 is built from 12 residues. CDR3 DNA sequence: TGTGCCAGCAGGAGACAGGGGGAAAAACTGTTTTTT. It specifies CASRRQGEKLFF. Full variable domain (remainder filled in from reference TRBV7-2 and TRBJ1-4): GAGVSQSPSNKVTEKGKDVELRCDPISGHTALYWYRQSLGQGLEFLIYFQGNSAPDKSGLPSDRFSAERTGGSVSTLTIQRTQQEDSAVYLCASRRQGEKLFFGSGTQLSVL.

This clonotype was found many times. The V gene is TRBV5-1, the J gene TRBJ2-3; D remains unclear. V was clipped by 8 bases and J by 1 base, with 17 bases between them. Germline lookup yields CDR1 SGHRS and CDR2 YFSETQ. The CDR3 covers 15 residues. The CDR3 spells CASTQSPSRTDTQYF. CDR3 DNA: TGCGCCAGTACACAGAGCCCCTCTCGCACAGATACGCAGTATTTT.

This clonotype has just a few counts. A read error may be the cause here, since a much bigger clone is one base away. This CDR3 fails to terminate in the conserved phenylalanine or tryptophan, so it likely reflects a read error. The chain joins TRBV3-1 to TRBJ2-1; D may be TRBD2 (5 bases). Germline V gene data show CDR1 as LGHDT and CDR2 as YNNKEL (reference sequence). The V gene lost 2 bases and the J gene lost 5 bases, with 7 bases spanning the gap. The CDR3 loop spans 13 amino acids. The CDR3 coding sequence is TGTGCCAGCAGCCAATCGCGGGACAATGAGCAGTTCTAC. Translating it yields CASSQSRDNEQFY.

This clonotype came up many times. The chain has TRBV6-2 or TRBV6-3 and TRBJ2-7; TRBD2 might be the D (5 bases). This CDR3 has 12 residues. The V gene lost 6 bases and the J gene lost 5 bases, with 11 bases spanning the gap. Germline assignment: CDR1 MNHEY and CDR2 SVGEGT. CDR3 amino acids: CASRTRNNEQYF. The CDR3 nucleotides are TGTGCCAGCAGAACTAGAAACAACGAGCAGTACTTC.

This clonotype was seen at least ten times. The V and J genes are TRBV7-2 and TRBJ1-6; no definite D call. CDR3 length: 14 amino acids. Germline assignment: CDR1 SGHTA and CDR2 FQGNSA. Trimming took off 1 base at V and 7 bases at J, with 8 bases between the two ends. The CDR3 DNA reads as TGTGCCAGCAGCTTAGGGGGTACCAATTCACCCCTCCACTTT. Translation: CASSLGGTNSPLHF.

This chain connects TRBV19 to TRBJ1-2; D is ambiguous. CDR3 size: 12 residues. V lost 5 bases, J lost 5 bases, and 9 bases lay in between. The germline gives CDR1 LNHDA, CDR2 SQIVND (reference sequence). The CDR3 loop is CASSVGGYGYTF. In nucleotides, the CDR3 is TGTGCCAGTAGTGTTGGAGGATATGGCTACACCTTC. Complete variable domain (other parts from reference TRBV19 and TRBJ1-2): DGGITQSPKYLFRKEGQNVTLSCEQNLNHDAMYWYRQDPGQGLRLIYYSQIVNDFQKGDIAEGYSVSREKKESFPLTVTSAQKNPTAFYLCASSVGGYGYTFGSGTRLTVV.